Described below is a single T cell receptor beta chain sequence and its context. Using immunoSEQ multiplex PCR, the repertoire was profiled, and TCRdb retains in-frame clones only, with some absent. The sample carries under 70,000 clones, approximately 88% recorded once. This specimen belongs to a study of blood T cell repertoires in COVID-19. Seattle patient enrollment occurred during active infection, with longitudinal follow-up thereafter. CDR1 and CDR2 (germline): SGDLS, YYNGEE. This CDR3 is built from 16 residues. The junction had 7 bases not matched to a gene; V was cut back by 3 bases and J by 5 bases.

Sequencing used peripheral blood. The receptor was derived from an older woman with COVID-19, enrolled during active disease. The chain is built from TRBV9 and TRBJ2-2; the match to TRBD2 covers 10 bases. Here the CDR3 reads CASSAVRLAGTGELFF. The DNA of the CDR3 is TGTGCCAGCAGCGCCGTTAGACTAGCGGGTACCGGGGAGCTGTTTTTT.